These 29 T cell receptor beta chains were all obtained from the same sample, sequenced in a study of T-cell reconstitution after alpha-beta-depleted transplantation in children. TCRbeta library construction was performed incorporating unique molecular identifiers. TCRdb passed the PCR reads through MiXCR, listing each CDR3 protein once. The profile covers a few hundred thousand distinct CDR3 sequences, with about 17% appearing a single time and about 3.1% taken by the ten largest. The sample was PBMCs from the stem cell graft donor, taken from the stem cell graft. The receptors shown here come from a human donor who donated a stem cell graft to a child with acute lymphoblastic leukemia.

This clonotype was observed many times. The chain has TRBV5-1 and TRBJ2-3; 13 bases agree with TRBD2. The CDR3 is 17 residues long. Unmatched junction bases numbered 6, after V lost 5 bases and J lost 0 bases. Germline V gives CDR1 SGHRS, CDR2 YFSETQ. CDR3 DNA: TGCGCCAGCAGGCTGGGACTAGCGGGGTTTAGCACAGATACGCAGTATTTT. Translation gives CASRLGLAGFSTDTQYF.

This clonotype was detected only a few times. The chain uses TRBV5-1 and TRBJ2-2; TRBD2 aligns across 9 bases. The CDR3 consists of 16 residues. In germline, CDR1 is SGHRS, CDR2 YFSETQ. V lost 3 bases to trimming and J lost 4 bases; unmatched junction nucleotides: 7. The CDR3 coding sequence is TGCGCCAGCAGCTCTTCAGGACTAGCGAGCACCGGGGAGCTGTTTTTT. Encoded protein: CASSSSGLASTGELFF.

The chain carries TRBV27 and TRBJ2-7; 11 bases align to TRBD2. Germline CDR1 MNHEY, CDR2 SMNVEV (reference sequence). This CDR3 spans 13 amino acids. V shed 2 bases, J shed 6 bases, and the junction held 0 bases outside the gene matches. The CDR3 protein is CASSLLAGGEQYF. The CDR3 DNA is TGTGCCAGCAGTTTACTAGCGGGAGGCGAGCAGTACTTC.

This clonotype was found a few times. Sequence at one end of the junction differs from germline and may be a read error. The chain joins TRBV12-3 or TRBV12-4 to TRBJ2-1; 7 bases match TRBD2. The CDR3 spans 14 residues. This CDR3 is CASILGRGYNEQFF. Written as DNA, the CDR3 is TGTGCCAGCATTTTAGGGAGGGGTTACAATGAGCAGTTCTTC.

The chain uses TRBV7-6 and TRBJ2-4; tentative D call: TRBD2 (6 bases). Germline lookup yields CDR1 SGHVS and CDR2 FNYEAQ. The CDR3 has 16 amino acids. Between the trimmed V and J ends, which lost 4 bases and 2 bases, there was a span of 15 bases. CDR3 sequence (DNA): TGTGCCAGCAGCTCAGGGCCCGGGAGAACCAAAAACATTCAGTACTTC. Translation: CASSSGPGRTKNIQYF.

Concerning this clonotype itself: Germline and junction disagree at one end, which may indicate a read error. The chain has TRBV9 and TRBJ2-1; 9 bases match TRBD2. Germline assignment: CDR1 SGDLS and CDR2 YYNGEE. This CDR3 has 15 amino acids. This chain's CDR3 is CASSVLLGSGRDVDF. The CDR3 nucleotides read TGTGCCAGCAGCGTCCTTTTGGGTAGCGGGAGAGACGTCGACTTC.

This clonotype was found a few times. The chain has TRBV7-6 and TRBJ2-7, with D possibly matching TRBD1 (7 bases). Germline lookup yields CDR1 SGHVS and CDR2 FNYEAQ. Trimming took 5 bases from V and 2 from J, leaving 16 bases between them. The CDR3 sequence is 15 residues long. CDR3 nucleotide sequence: TGTGCCAGCAGCCCTGGCAGGGGGGCTCCCTACGAGCAGTACTTC. Protein sequence: CASSPGRGAPYEQYF.

V and J are TRBV18 and TRBJ2-7, with D hard to call. This CDR3 contains 14 residues. Germline values: CDR1 KGHSH, CDR2 LQKENI. With 3 bases removed from V and 2 bases from J, the gap between germline ends came to 11 bases. The CDR3 nucleotides are TGTGCCAGCTCACCGATCCAGGTCACCTACGAGCAGTACTTC. This codes for CASSPIQVTYEQYF.

This clonotype turned up a few times. J is TRBJ1-1 and V is TRBV12-3 or TRBV12-4; perhaps TRBD1 as D (5 bases). The CDR3 totals 14 residues. Trimming left V 4 bases short and J 4 bases short, with 13 bases between. The CDR3 DNA is TGTGCCAGCAGTTCCTGGGACGGAGGCACTGAAGCTTTCTTT. Its translation is CASSSWDGGTEAFF.

This clonotype was seen more than once but under ten times. The CDR3 DNA follows: TGTGCCAGCAGTTTATCGACTAGCGGGAGTGATACGCAGTATTTT. It codes for CASSLSTSGSDTQYF. The rearrangement uses TRBV27 and TRBJ2-3; 12 positions match TRBD2. The CDR3 spans 15 residues. Looked up from germline, CDR1 is MNHEY and CDR2 is SMNVEV (reference sequence). The V gene end was trimmed by 0 bases and the J gene end by 6 bases; junction bases not matched to a gene: 1.

This chain connects TRBV7-7 to TRBJ2-3; maybe TRBD2 (5 bases). Germline CDR1 is SSHAT and CDR2 is FNYEAQ (reference sequence). V lost 5 bases to trimming and J lost 0 bases, with 15 bases between them. This CDR3 is built from 16 residues. Here the CDR3 reads CASSLRVGLSTDTQYF. The CDR3 bases are TGTGCCAGCAGCCTGAGGGTGGGCCTTAGCACAGATACGCAGTATTTT. Supplemented by reference TRBV7-7 and TRBJ2-3, the full variable domain reads GAGVSQSPRYKVTKRGQDVTLRCDPISSHATLYWYQQALGQGPEFLTYFNYEAQPDKSGLPSDRFSAERPEGSISTLTIQRTEQRDSAMYRCASSLRVGLSTDTQYFGPGTRLTVL.

V gene TRBV5-1 combines with J gene TRBJ2-7, with TRBD2 identical over 10 bases. Germline values: CDR1 SGHRS, CDR2 YFSETQ. The J segment lost 2 bases and the V segment lost 4 bases, leaving 3 bases of the junction unmatched. This CDR3 region has 14 residues. CDR3 residues: CASSEGTSAYEQYF. For the CDR3, the DNA is TGCGCCAGCAGCGAGGGGACTAGCGCCTACGAGCAGTACTTC.

This chain uses TRBV4-1 with TRBJ2-2; maybe TRBD2 (5 bases). V gave up 4 bases and J gave up 6 bases, with 24 bases separating them. The CDR3 runs 18 residues. Looked up from germline, CDR1 is MGHRA and CDR2 is YSYEKL. This chain's CDR3 is CASSLRGYFQVWPGELFF. For the CDR3, the DNA is TGCGCCAGCAGCCTCCGGGGTTATTTCCAGGTTTGGCCCGGGGAGCTGTTTTTT.

There are a few counts of this clonotype. This chain links TRBV27 with TRBJ1-5; D is possibly TRBD1 (5 bases). The CDR3 runs to 13 residues. The V gene lost 6 bases and the J gene lost 4 bases, with 10 bases spanning the gap. The germline V gene has CDR1 MNHEY and CDR2 SMNVEV (reference sequence). CDR3 sequence: CASRGVGNQPQHF. The DNA of the CDR3 is TGTGCCAGCAGGGGGGTTGGTAATCAGCCCCAGCATTTT.

The chain recombines TRBV27 with TRBJ1-1; D is perhaps TRBD1 (5 bases). Germline CDR1 and CDR2: MNHEY and SMNVEV (reference sequence). The V end was cut by 6 bases, the J end by 6 bases, with 11 bases between. The CDR3 runs 12 residues. The CDR3 sequence is CASSFLGAEAFF. CDR3 sequence (DNA): TGTGCCAGCAGCTTTTTAGGGGCTGAAGCTTTCTTT.

This clonotype occurred a few times. This chain joins TRBV6-1 and TRBJ2-5; 8 bases fit TRBD2. After removal of 5 bases from V and 5 bases from J, the junction contained 4 bases not matched to a gene. The length of the CDR3 is 13 residues. Germline lookup yields CDR1 MNHNS and CDR2 SASEGT. This chain's CDR3 is CASSRLAPETQYF. In DNA, the CDR3 is TGTGCCAGCAGTCGACTAGCGCCGGAGACCCAGTACTTC.

This clonotype was observed a handful of times. The chain joins TRBV5-6 to TRBJ2-1; D possibly corresponds to TRBD2 (5 bases). V lost 4 bases to trimming and J lost 5 bases, with 13 bases between them. Germline CDR1 is SGHDT and CDR2 is YYEEEE. This CDR3 spans 14 amino acids. CDR3 sequence (DNA): TGTGCCAGCAGCCTGACGCCTAGCCACAATGAGCAGTTCTTC. As protein: CASSLTPSHNEQFF.

This clonotype has just a few counts. V is TRBV5-1 and J is TRBJ2-5, with TRBD2 identical over 11 bases. Trimming cost V 4 bases and J 7 bases; bases outside gene matches: 15. CDR1 is SGHRS and CDR2 is YFSETQ in the germline V gene. The CDR3 is 17 amino acids. The DNA for the CDR3 is TGCGCCAGCAGCCCCAGGGGGCTAGCGGGAGGAGGTTGGACCCAGTACTTC. Protein: CASSPRGLAGGGWTQYF.

Remarks on this clonotype: As the CDR3 is not closed by the conserved phenylalanine or tryptophan, this likely results from a read error. No DNA is shown, since the ends of the CDR3 on it are uncertain; the CDR3 is the one TCRdb lists. The V gene is TRBV5-6, the J gene TRBJ2-7. The CDR3 has 13 residues if both end residues are counted. CDR1 and CDR2 (germline): SGHDT, YYEEEE. CDR3 loop: CASSLAGVGSILS.

The genes are TRBV14 and TRBJ2-1; the D gene is possibly TRBD2 (6 bases). The V gene's germline CDR1 is SGHDN and CDR2 FVKESK. The CDR3 consists of 17 residues. V gave up 1 base and J gave up 3 bases, with 16 bases separating them. CDR3 sequence: CASSQVVLGGRYNEQFF. The CDR3 DNA sequence: TGTGCCAGCAGCCAAGTTGTTCTCGGGGGACGCTACAATGAGCAGTTCTTC. Filled out from reference TRBV14 and TRBJ2-1, the complete variable domain reads EAGVTQFPSHSVIEKGQTVTLRCDPISGHDNLYWYRRVMGKEIKFLLHFVKESKQDESGMPNNRFLAERTGGTYSTLKVQPAELEDSGVYFCASSQVVLGGRYNEQFFGPGTRLTVL.

This clonotype has a handful of counts. The chain joins TRBV14 to TRBJ2-7; TRBD1 might be the D (6 bases). With 4 bases removed from V and 2 bases from J, the gap between germline ends came to 15 bases. Germline values: CDR1 SGHDN, CDR2 FVKESK. CDR3 length: 15 amino acids. Here the CDR3 reads CASSRILQGTYEQYF. The CDR3 bases are TGTGCCAGCAGCCGCATACTTCAGGGGACCTACGAGCAGTACTTC.

In DNA form, the CDR3 reads TGTGCCAGCAGCTTAGCGTGGCTAGATTGGGTATGGGGCAATACGCAGTATTTT. Amino acid sequence: CASSLAWLDWVWGNTQYF. The chain uses TRBV7-2 and TRBJ2-3, with a weak D call TRBD1 (5 bases). CDR1 SGHTA and CDR2 FQGNSA come from the germline V gene. This CDR3 spans 18 amino acids. V was cut by 0 bases and J by 7 bases, with 23 bases left in between. Based on the CDR3 plus reference TRBV7-2 and TRBJ2-3, the full variable domain is GAGVSQSPSNKVTEKGKDVELRCDPISGHTALYWYRQSLGQGLEFLIYFQGNSAPDKSGLPSDRFSAERTGGSVSTLTIQRTQQEDSAVYLCASSLAWLDWVWGNTQYFGPGTRLTVL.

This clonotype occurred a few times. The chain links TRBV5-1 to TRBJ2-1; 8 bases map to TRBD1. The germline gives CDR1 SGHRS, CDR2 YFSETQ. The CDR3 sequence is 15 residues long. With 4 bases clipped from V and 4 bases from J, the junction kept 7 bases outside the gene matches. The CDR3 spells CASSPGQGVYNEQFF. The CDR3 DNA sequence: TGCGCCAGCAGCCCCGGACAGGGTGTATACAATGAGCAGTTCTTC.

The chain couples TRBV9 to TRBJ1-1; D is unresolved. The germline V and J ends were trimmed by 0 bases and 1 base, with 16 bases remaining between them. The CDR3 spans 17 residues. The V gene's germline CDR1 is SGDLS and CDR2 YYNGEE. CDR3 region: CASSVVGISITNTEAFF. The CDR3, as DNA: TGTGCCAGCAGCGTAGTCGGGATTAGCATAACGAACACTGAAGCTTTCTTT. The full variable domain, with the rest looked up from reference TRBV9 and TRBJ1-1, is DSGVTQTPKHLITATGQRVTLRCSPRSGDLSVYWYQQSLDQGLQFLIQYYNGEERAKGNILERFSAQQFPDLHSELNLSSLELGDSALYFCASSVVGISITNTEAFFGQGTRLTVV.

This clonotype appeared a few times. V is TRBV6-1 and J is TRBJ1-2; unclear D gene. Trimming removed 2 bases from V and 2 bases from J, with 9 bases in between. CDR3 length equals 14 residues. Per germline, CDR1 MNHNS and CDR2 SASEGT. CDR3 DNA: TGTGCCAGCAGTGAACTGATCCTCAACTATGGCTACACCTTC. Amino acids: CASSELILNYGYTF.

Ten or more counts support this clonotype. The V gene is TRBV5-1, the J gene TRBJ1-1; D not resolved. The V and J ends lost 4 bases and 3 bases respectively, with 10 bases between them. The CDR3 loop spans 13 amino acids. The V gene's germline CDR1 is SGHRS and CDR2 YFSETQ. The CDR3 spells CASSPLGYTEAFF. DNA for the CDR3: TGCGCCAGCAGCCCCCTTGGGTACACTGAAGCTTTCTTT.

This clonotype was picked up a small number of times. The CDR3 DNA reads as TGTGCCAGCAGCCCGGACTCGAACACCGGGGAGCTGTTTTTT. Amino acid sequence: CASSPDSNTGELFF. The chain employs TRBV7-3 and TRBJ2-2, with D possibly being TRBD2 (5 bases). V was shortened by 5 bases and J by 0 bases, with 7 bases between the two germline ends. The germline V gene has CDR1 SGHTA and CDR2 FQGTGA. There are 14 residues in the CDR3.

The CDR3 nucleotides read TGTGCCAGCTCACGCTTCCCATCGGATACGCAGTATTTT. The encoded protein is CASSRFPSDTQYF. The J gene is TRBJ2-3, the V gene TRBV18; no clear D. Germline V gene data show CDR1 as KGHSH and CDR2 as LQKENI. The CDR3 is made up of 13 amino acids. V was cut by 4 bases and J by 6 bases, with 11 bases left in between.

The genes are TRBV27 and TRBJ1-6, with TRBD1 matching over 12 bases. Germline values: CDR1 MNHEY, CDR2 SMNVEV (reference sequence). The CDR3 is made up of 18 amino acids. V lost 4 bases, J lost 8 bases, and 12 bases stayed unmatched. CDR3 DNA: TGTGCCAGCAGTTCCGGGACAGGGGGCTTCTATAGAGATTCACCCCTCCACTTT. Its translation is CASSSGTGGFYRDSPLHF.